The subject of this entry is one T cell receptor beta chain. Its specific antigen is unknown. No base qualities exist here, and no much larger clone lies one base off it. TCRdb names Illumina NovaSeq 6000 as the instrument used. Using 5'RACE with constant-segment primers, TCRalpha and TCRbeta cDNA libraries were constructed, with sample barcodes and unique molecular identifiers added in the process. Trizol reagent was used to extract RNA from every sample. Library amplification was performed in two PCR steps, and a second sample barcode and Illumina TruSeq adapters were introduced in the second step. Sequencing of the libraries was done on an Illumina NovaSeq, producing 2 x 150 bp paired-end reads. On the study's bioinformatics: Demultiplexing of reads and collapsing into UMI-guided consensus sequences were performed with migec v1.2.7. With mixcr v2.1.11, UMI consensuses were aligned to TRA and TRB V and J templates and assembled into clonotypes. Expanded or contracted clonotypes were those called significant by both edgeR and NoisET, with noise models trained on biological replicates. For edgeR calls, a false discovery rate-adjusted p below 0.01 and a log2 fold-change threshold of 1 were applied. As an exploratory analysis of dynamics, PCA with hierarchical clustering was applied to max-normalized trajectories of the 1000 most abundant clonotypes. Separately sequenced CD4+ and CD8+ repertoires were used to assign the CD4 or CD8 phenotype of responding clones. The raw public reads went through TCRdb reprocessing: fastp at Q25, MiXCR clone calling, in-frame beta chains kept. Each entry merges the rows of one CDR3 protein and shows their most common DNA and genes. These V and J calls are TCRdb output, not the study's own analysis. Within this sample are roughly 250,000 distinct CDR3 sequences, with 15% to 20% of them counted one time only. Around 21% of the sample comes from the top ten.

PBMCs were isolated by Ficoll-Paque density gradient centrifugation. This sample stems from a study of T-cell memory formation after mild COVID-19 (dated by TCRdb to the early 2020s). Regarding the study in general: TCR sequence clusters from the two donors were found to be largely donor specific. In a couple of donors, T-cell clones that expanded and contracted after mild COVID-19 were followed by sequencing TCRalpha and TCRbeta repertoires longitudinally. Two young, previously healthy adult volunteers, one female and one male, were included in the cohort.

Findings and caveats that apply to the study as a whole: Contracting CD4+ clones were located mainly in the CM and EM memory subsets, whereas CD8+ clones were found to be enriched in EMRA. The study covered only a couple of mild cases, and larger cohorts including severe cases with pre-infection samples were considered necessary. From day 15 to 85, contracting clones showed balanced CD4/CD8 phenotypes, whereas a second wave of clones that expanded from day 15 to 37 leaned towards CD4+. The second-wave clones that peaked on day 37 were not confirmed to be SARS-CoV-2 specific. Some responding clones were detected in pre-infection memory, suggesting pre-existing cross-reactive memory T cells joined the SARS-CoV-2 response.

V and J lose 5 bases and 3 bases, and a span of 8 bases separates them. The CDR3, from cysteine to phenylalanine, totals 13 residues. Left in the record is the CDR3 DNA by itself, 39 bases read in frame from the first base. CDR1 SGHAT and CDR2 FQNNGV are derived from the germline V gene. Sequencing was done on a sample of PBMCs or a T cell subset sorted from them (not recorded which). The TCR sequence derives from a man aged 18 to 29 who had mild COVID-19 (a few samples of this study predate the infection). The sample titles of this study are shuffled in the database, so cell type and time point are left out; the donor was told from shared clones. The receptor chain draws on TRBV11-2 and TRBJ1-5, with no confidently assigned D gene. The bases read TGTGCCAGCAGCATCTACTACAATCAGCCCCAGCATTTT. The translation is CASSIYYNQPQHF.